A single T cell receptor beta chain is shown here with its context. Which antigen it targets is not known. No clone much larger than this one lies a single base away; base qualities are absent. The CDR3, cysteine through phenylalanine, is 14 amino acids long. Of all the DNA, just the CDR3 is kept, 42 bases in frame from base 1. The germline V gene encodes CDR1 LGHDT and CDR2 YNNKEL (reference sequence). V has 3 bases trimmed and J has 3 bases trimmed; junction bases matching no gene number 2. TCRbeta CDR3 regions were amplified from genomic DNA by means of the immunoSEQ Assay, a bias-controlled multiplex PCR. As for the original processing: The number of nucleated cells in each sample was estimated from the amplification of reference gene primers within the assay. To quantify the absolute abundance of each unique TCRbeta CDR3 rearrangement, sequence reads were collapsed and filtered. For each sample, productive Simpson clonality was calculated as the square root of Simpson's diversity index across productive rearrangements. In TCRdb, the immuneACCESS table is reduced to in-frame sequences with V and J assigned. These tables do not hold every clone; where another copy was compared, an unresolved V gene accounts for under half, and the others remain unexplained. That table is the source of V, J and clone size, and D and trimming were worked out from the DNA. Present in this sample are hundreds of thousands of clones, about 83% of which were seen just once. Approximately 4% of the sample lies in the top ten.

The sample originates from a study of blood T cell repertoires in COVID-19 (dated by TCRdb to 2020 to 2022). Regarding the complete study: The collaborator samples originated in the United States, Italy and Spain and spanned the acute and convalescent phases of COVID-19. The material from the prospective study consisted of cDNA or gDNA derived from T cells, B-cell-depleted T cells, or PBMCs. Subjects who had been exposed to COVID-19, were actively infected with it, or had recovered from it provided the deeply sampled blood TCRbeta repertoires that made up the dataset. A freely available public database, intended as a resource for researchers studying the immune response to SARS-CoV-2, is where the repertoires were released. Samples came from the ongoing ImmuneRACE study (first 160 participants) plus 1,254 subjects from 6 global collaborators. Sample metadata almost always included a de-identified subject ID, COVID-19 status, age in years and sex. HLA class I and class II types, where available, came from metadata supplied by the sample provider rather than from assay-based typing.

What the research found in general, with its limitations: Clinical and demographic metadata were provided uncurated, with the amount varying by source and participant.

Enrolling through a virtual design, the prospective study's participants ranged in age from roughly 18 to 90 years and lived across around 25 United States geographic areas. To assign participants to cohorts, the prospective study relied on clinical history that participants themselves reported in a screening survey and a study questionnaire. Exposed participants had been in contact, within 2 weeks of entering the study, with a person who had a PCR-confirmed or clinician-diagnosed case of COVID-19. In the prospective study, mobile phlebotomists collected whole blood, serum and a nasopharyngeal or oropharyngeal swab from each participant. Participants in the prospective study had the option to provide additional blood draws and questionnaires over a roughly 2-month period. Before DNA extraction, prospective study blood samples were shipped either frozen or at room temperature.

The chain was built from TRBV3-1 (or the pseudogene TRBV3-2) and TRBJ1-2, with 9 bases matching TRBD1. This receptor was taken from a woman in her 40s who had been exposed to COVID-19. Input material: PBMCs or T cells enriched from blood (not recorded which). The CDR3 here reads CASSQTGGDYGYTF. The nucleotide sequence reads TGTGCCAGCAGCCAGACAGGGGGGGACTATGGCTACACCTTC.